Listed here are 22 T cell receptor beta chains from one sample, sequenced in a study of Tregs in tolerant kidney transplant recipients. Profiling relied on immunoSEQ multiplex PCR, and the TCRdb table lists in-frame clones only, not all of them. The data show about 69,000 clones, 85% to 90% seen once. The sample consisted of CD4+ T cells from blood, taken before the transplant. The receptors derive from a human donor who received a combined kidney and bone marrow transplant.

The rearrangement links TRBV7-3 to TRBJ1-2; D is unresolved. Trimming stripped 2 bases from V and 8 bases from J, with 15 bases between. The CDR3 is 14 residues long. Germline-derived CDR1 and CDR2 are SGHTA and FQGTGA. CDR3 bases: TGTGCCAGCAGCTTAGGAGAGCCCGGAGAGGGCTACACCTTC. Translation: CASSLGEPGEGYTF.

A single count supports this clone. V usage is TRBV15 and J usage is TRBJ2-2; D is unresolved. CDR3 length: 14 residues. V shed 0 bases and J shed 6 bases, with 8 bases lying between them. The germline V gene encodes CDR1 LNHNV and CDR2 YYDKDF (reference sequence). CDR3 protein: CATSRDPAAGELFF. Here the CDR3 DNA reads TGTGCCACCAGCAGAGACCCTGCGGCCGGGGAGCTGTTTTTT.

The chain joins TRBV10-3 to TRBJ1-5, with TRBD1 matching 7 bases. CDR1 and CDR2 (germline): ENHRY, SYGVKD. The length of the CDR3 is 15 residues. The V gene end was trimmed by 4 bases and the J gene end by 9 bases; junction bases not matched to a gene: 12. The CDR3 coding sequence is TGTGCCATCAGTGGTGGGCAGGGGGAAAATGGGCCCCAGCATTTT. It encodes CAISGGQGENGPQHF.

The genes are TRBV7-9 and TRBJ2-7; 7 nucleotides line up with TRBD1. This CDR3 has 15 residues. CDR1 is SEHNR and CDR2 is FQNEAQ in the germline V gene (reference sequence). Trimming cost V 1 base and J 2 bases; bases outside gene matches: 5. DNA of the CDR3: TGTGCCAGCAGCTTAGGTTGGCAGGGGGCCTACGAGCAGTACTTC. Translation: CASSLGWQGAYEQYF.

V and J are TRBV5-1 and TRBJ2-1; TRBD2 matches at 7 bases. CDR3 length equals 16 residues. Germline lookup yields CDR1 SGHRS and CDR2 YFSETQ. V dropped 7 bases and J dropped 0; count of bases not matched to a gene: 10. CDR3 in amino acids: CASGVIAGGSYNEQFF. The CDR3 DNA is TGCGCCAGCGGAGTTATAGCGGGCGGCTCCTACAATGAGCAGTTCTTC.

The V call is TRBV7-9, the J call TRBJ2-1, with 11 bases aligning to TRBD2. The CDR3 is 15 residues long. Looked up from germline, CDR1 is SEHNR and CDR2 is FQNEAQ (reference sequence). The J segment lost 8 bases and the V segment lost 5 bases, leaving 8 bases of the junction unmatched. The CDR3 sequence is CASSLTSGSFHEQFF. In DNA form, the CDR3 reads TGTGCCAGCAGCCTTACTAGCGGGAGTTTTCATGAGCAGTTCTTC.

This clone came up once. The chain combines TRBV19 with TRBJ2-2, with D perhaps TRBD2 (6 bases). The germline gives CDR1 LNHDA, CDR2 SQIVND (reference sequence). The CDR3 spans 15 residues. Trimming took off 1 base at V and 7 bases at J, with 13 bases between the two ends. The CDR3 sequence: CASSIGLGGDGELFF. DNA of the CDR3: TGTGCCAGTAGTATAGGATTGGGGGGAGACGGGGAGCTGTTTTTT. Variable domain in full (rest from reference TRBV19 and TRBJ2-2): DGGITQSPKYLFRKEGQNVTLSCEQNLNHDAMYWYRQDPGQGLRLIYYSQIVNDFQKGDIAEGYSVSREKKESFPLTVTSAQKNPTAFYLCASSIGLGGDGELFFGEGSRLTVL.

This chain uses TRBV20-1 with TRBJ2-7, with unresolved D. V lost 7 bases, J lost 0 bases, and 7 bases lay in between. Germline CDR1 is DFQATT and CDR2 is SNEGSKA (reference sequence). This CDR3 spans 11 amino acids. The CDR3 DNA sequence: TGCAGTGTTCGGAGCTCCTACGAGCAGTACTTC. Protein product: CSVRSSYEQYF.

This sequence joins TRBV11-2 and TRBJ2-3; possibly TRBD1 for D (6 bases). The CDR3 length is 12 residues. Trimming cost V 6 bases and J 5 bases, with 9 bases left between them. CDR1 and CDR2 (germline): SGHAT, FQNNGV. The CDR3 loop reads CASRNRVDTQYF. The DNA of the CDR3 is TGTGCCAGCAGAAACAGGGTAGATACGCAGTATTTT. Full variable domain (rest looked up from reference TRBV11-2 and TRBJ2-3): EAGVAQSPRYKIIEKRQSVAFWCNPISGHATLYWYQQILGQGPKLLIQFQNNGVVDDSQLPKDRFSAERLKGVDSTLKIQPAKLEDSAVYLCASRNRVDTQYFGPGTRLTVL.

The V and J genes are TRBV30 and TRBJ2-7, with TRBD2 identical over 11 bases. The ends lost 3 bases at V and 3 bases at J; junction bases unmatched: 7. The CDR3 has 15 residues. Germline CDR1 and CDR2: GTSNPN and SVGIG (reference sequence). The CDR3 is CAWRGVGTSGYEQYF. The DNA for the CDR3 is TGTGCCTGGAGAGGGGTGGGGACTAGCGGCTACGAGCAGTACTTC.

The chain employs TRBV4-1 and TRBJ2-1; the match to TRBD2 covers 13 bases. This CDR3 is built from 17 residues. J gave up 8 bases and V 6 bases, and 13 bases lay outside the gene matches. Germline V gene lookup returns CDR1 MGHRA and CDR2 YSYEKL. The CDR3 here is CASRFRTSGSSHHEQFF. DNA for the CDR3: TGCGCCAGCAGATTTCGGACTAGCGGGAGTTCACACCATGAGCAGTTCTTC.

This clone was detected only once. V and J are TRBV6-6 and TRBJ1-2; D unclear. The CDR3 spans 14 residues. Germline loops: CDR1 MNHNY, CDR2 SVGAGI (reference sequence). V was cut by 2 bases and J by 5 bases, with 12 bases left in between. In nucleotides, the CDR3 is TGTGCCAGCAGTTACCCCCCCGGGGAATATGGCTACACCTTC. As protein: CASSYPPGEYGYTF.

The CDR3 region has the DNA TGTGCCAGCAGCTTAGTTCTCACAGGGGGTGAGCAGTTCTTC. Amino acids: CASSLVLTGGEQFF. This rearrangement joins TRBV7-2 to TRBJ2-1; 8 positions agree with TRBD1. There are 14 residues in the CDR3. With V trimmed by 1 base and J by 9 bases, 5 bases remained unmatched. Germline values: CDR1 SGHTA, CDR2 FQGNSA.

This clone was seen more than once but under ten times. The chain couples TRBV28 to TRBJ2-7, with TRBD2 matching 8 bases. CDR1 is MDHEN, CDR2 SYDVKM, per germline. With 6 bases clipped from V and 3 bases from J, the junction kept 7 bases outside the gene matches. This CDR3 region has 14 residues. The CDR3 is CASSPLLAVYEQYF. The CDR3 DNA reads TGTGCCAGCAGCCCCTTACTAGCGGTCTACGAGCAGTACTTC.

This clone was seen a single time. The chain uses TRBV5-1 and TRBJ2-2, with a weak D call TRBD2 (5 bases). Trimming shortened V by 4 bases and J by 4 bases, and 14 bases separated the two germline ends. Germline V lookup: CDR1 SGHRS, CDR2 YFSETQ. The CDR3 length is 15 residues. The CDR3 sequence is CASSPPEEGTGELFF. Written as DNA, the CDR3 is TGCGCCAGCAGCCCGCCGGAGGAAGGCACCGGGGAGCTGTTTTTT.

V gene TRBV18 combines with J gene TRBJ2-7, with 10 bases that match TRBD1. With 3 bases clipped from V and 4 bases from J, the junction kept 6 bases outside the gene matches. CDR3 length: 15 residues. Germline CDR1 is KGHSH and CDR2 is LQKENI. The DNA for the CDR3 is TGTGCCAGCTCACCTCCGGGACAGGGGAGATACGAGCAGTACTTC. Translating it yields CASSPPGQGRYEQYF. Together with reference TRBV18 and TRBJ2-7, the CDR3 gives the full variable domain: NAGVMQNPRHLVRRRGQEARLRCSPMKGHSHVYWYRQLPEEGLKFMVYLQKENIIDESGMPKERFSAEFPKEGPSILRIQQVVRGDSAAYFCASSPPGQGRYEQYFGPGTRLTVT.

The chain couples TRBV5-1 to TRBJ1-1, with TRBD1 matching over 8 bases. The junction had 5 bases not matched to a gene; V was cut back by 0 bases and J by 10 bases. Germline V gene data show CDR1 as SGHRS and CDR2 as YFSETQ. CDR3 size: 13 residues. Here the CDR3 reads CASSLDGQGGAFF. CDR3 nucleotides: TGCGCCAGCAGCTTGGACGGACAGGGTGGAGCTTTCTTT.

The chain joins TRBV9 to TRBJ2-3; D unclear. Germline CDR1 and CDR2: SGDLS and YYNGEE. Trimming took 2 bases from V and 0 from J, leaving 7 bases between them. The CDR3 extends over 14 amino acids. The CDR3 bases are TGTGCCAGCAGCGTTATATCTAGCACAGATACGCAGTATTTT. As protein: CASSVISSTDTQYF. The full variable domain, in which reference TRBV9 and TRBJ2-3 provide the parts outside the CDR3, is DSGVTQTPKHLITATGQRVTLRCSPRSGDLSVYWYQQSLDQGLQFLIQYYNGEERAKGNILERFSAQQFPDLHSELNLSSLELGDSALYFCASSVISSTDTQYFGPGTRLTVL.

This sequence joins TRBV18 and TRBJ2-5, with D possibly TRBD1 on 6 matching bases. CDR1 and CDR2 (germline): KGHSH, LQKENI. V lost 2 bases and J 5 bases, leaving 15 bases between the germline ends. This CDR3 is built from 15 residues. CDR3 sequence: CASSPISDRRETQYF. The CDR3 DNA follows: TGTGCCAGCTCACCAATTTCCGACAGGAGGGAGACCCAGTACTTC.

The chain is built from TRBV5-1 and TRBJ2-7; TRBD1 might be the D (6 bases). The germline CDR1 and CDR2 sequences are SGHRS and YFSETQ. V was cut by 4 bases and J by 2 bases, with 16 bases left in between. The CDR3 has 15 amino acids. The DNA for the CDR3 is TGCGCCAGCAGCAGCCGGGACACTCCCGCCTACGAGCAGTACTTC. Translation: CASSSRDTPAYEQYF.

This chain connects TRBV5-4 to TRBJ2-3, with D perhaps matching TRBD1 (5 bases). V was cut by 1 base and J by 4 bases, with 7 bases left in between. Germline CDR1 reads SGHNT; CDR2 reads YYREEE (reference sequence). CDR3 length equals 13 residues. CDR3 protein: CASSLQGSDTQYF. The DNA of the CDR3 is TGTGCCAGCAGCTTGCAGGGCTCAGATACGCAGTATTTT.

The V gene is TRBV25-1, the J gene TRBJ1-1; D might be TRBD1 (6 bases). CDR1 is MGHDK and CDR2 is SYGVNS in the germline V gene. The ends were cut back, 3 bases at V and 1 base at J, with 15 bases in the middle. The CDR3 has 16 amino acids. The DNA of the CDR3 is TGTGCCAGCAGTGATAGCCTCGGGGGGCCGAACACTGAAGCTTTCTTT. Its translation: CASSDSLGGPNTEAFF.